The 8 T cell receptor beta chains below come from one sample, sequenced in a study of shared clonotypes between healthy human individuals (dated by TCRdb to 2019 to 2021). Receptor amplification or capture employed the immunoSEQ multiplex PCR assay. TCRdb limited this immuneACCESS table to in-frame rearrangements with V and J called. A share of clones is missing; checked studies link under half to unresolved V genes, and the rest is unexplained. The sample table holds some 1,900,000 clones, of which about 95% were seen once. 1% to 1.5% of the sample is taken by the ten largest. For the CD8 naive samples, CD45RO-negative cells were positively selected for CCR7, yielding a CD45RA+CCR7+ population from which TemRA cells were excluded. The specimen sequenced was naive CD8+ T cells sorted from blood. The intended sense of this specimen's cell subset or site label: CD45RA+CCR7+. These TCRs come from a man in his late teens or twenties in good health.

V is TRBV27 and J is TRBJ1-2; 9 nucleotides agree with TRBD1. This CDR3 contains 15 residues. V dropped 5 bases and J dropped 8; count of bases not matched to a gene: 12. Germline V gene data show CDR1 as MNHEY and CDR2 as SMNVEV (reference sequence). Here the CDR3 reads CASSQVGTGRRGYTF. The CDR3 nucleotides read TGTGCCAGCAGTCAGGTGGGGACAGGGCGAAGGGGCTACACCTTC.

In regard to this clone: This same CDR3 is encoded by further DNA sequences in the sample. This chain links TRBV4-1 with TRBJ1-1, with 9 bases identical to TRBD1. V lost 3 bases and J lost 2; bases outside the gene matches: 4. Germline V CDR1 and CDR2: MGHRA, YSYEKL. The CDR3 length is 15 residues. In nucleotides, the CDR3 is TGCGCCAGCAGCCAGGGGGGACAGGGAAACACTGAAGCTTTCTTT. Protein product: CASSQGGQGNTEAFF.

V gene TRBV6-1 combines with J gene TRBJ2-7; D is unresolved. CDR1 is MNHNS, CDR2 SASEGT, per germline. The CDR3 has 14 residues. The V end lost 3 bases, the J end lost 3 bases, and 12 bases lay between the germline ends. The CDR3 here is CASSEGRTIYEQYF. CDR3 nucleotides: TGTGCCAGCAGTGAGGGCAGGACCATCTACGAGCAGTACTTC.

CDR3 sequence reads: CASSQTRNGPYEQYF. DNA for the CDR3: TGCGCCAGCAGCCAAACTAGGAACGGTCCATACGAGCAGTACTTC. The chain links TRBV4-1 to TRBJ2-7; D possibly corresponds to TRBD2 (5 bases). The CDR3 totals 15 residues. Germline values: CDR1 MGHRA, CDR2 YSYEKL. The V and J ends lost 2 bases and 4 bases respectively, with 15 bases between them.

The gene calls are TRBV9 and TRBJ1-5; D unresolved. The V gene's germline CDR1 is SGDLS and CDR2 YYNGEE. V lost 2 bases and J 5 bases, leaving 8 bases between the germline ends. The CDR3 is 13 residues long. In DNA, the CDR3 is TGTGCCAGCAGCGTGGCTGTCGATCAGCCCCAGCATTTT. This sequence encodes CASSVAVDQPQHF.

The chain carries TRBV18 and TRBJ2-1; D not resolved. The germline gives CDR1 KGHSH, CDR2 LQKENI. With 0 bases removed from V and 7 bases from J, the gap between germline ends came to 10 bases. CDR3 length equals 14 residues. The CDR3 sequence is CASSPPMFWNEQFF. CDR3 coding DNA: TGTGCCAGCTCACCACCGATGTTTTGGAATGAGCAGTTCTTC.

The CDR3 sequence is CASSSLGQGDGYTF. In nucleotides, the CDR3 is TGTGCCAGCAGCTCCCTGGGGCAGGGGGATGGCTACACCTTC. This rearrangement joins TRBV5-4 to TRBJ1-2, with 7 positions matching TRBD1. Germline loops: CDR1 SGHNT, CDR2 YYREEE (reference sequence). The CDR3 length is 14 residues. V dropped 3 bases and J dropped 6; count of bases not matched to a gene: 8. The whole variable domain, remainder taken from reference TRBV5-4 and TRBJ1-2, is ETGVTQSPTHLIKTRGQQVTLRCSSQSGHNTVSWYQQALGQGPQFIFQYYREEENGRGNFPPRFSGLQFPNYSSELNVNALELDDSALYLCASSSLGQGDGYTFGSGTRLTVV.

J is TRBJ2-7 and V is TRBV4-1, with 7 bases that match TRBD1. This CDR3 region has 14 residues. CDR1 is MGHRA, CDR2 YSYEKL, per germline. The V and J ends lost 2 bases and 5 bases, in that order; junction bases with no gene match: 6. CDR3 residues: CASSQTTGVHEQYF. CDR3 coding DNA: TGCGCCAGCAGCCAAACAACAGGGGTACACGAGCAGTACTTC.